This record looks at one T cell receptor beta chain sequence and its context. Its target is not known. CD8 cells classed as naive were CD45RO-negative and positively selected for CCR7, excluding terminally differentiated effector memory CD45RA+ cells. A deep-level run was used for the assay. Study processing details: Quality scores were absent from the junction-only immunoSEQ sequences, so filtering differed. Assay: immunoSEQ multiplex PCR; the TCRdb copy retains only in-frame clones and omits some. V and J calls and clone size are as listed in that table; D and trimming were resolved from the DNA. The profile shows roughly 2 million clones, about 95% of them singletons. These data belong to a study of shared clonotypes between healthy human individuals. Study-wide findings and caveats: Shared clonotypes across all four donors exceeded non-shared ones in generation probability. Sequencing depth was expected to affect clonotype sharing among donors.

The TCR comes from a man aged 18 to 35 in good health. Sequencing was performed on naive CD8+ T cells sorted from blood.

CDR3 sequence reads: CASSESQGPDTQYF. The CDR3 DNA reads as TGTGCCAGCAGTGAAAGCCAGGGACCAGATACGCAGTATTTT. The chain is built from TRBV2 and TRBJ2-3, with D perhaps being TRBD1 or TRBD2 (5 bases each). The germline V gene encodes CDR1 SNHLY and CDR2 FYNNEI. Trimming removed 2 bases at V and 4 bases at J, with 10 bases between. This CDR3 comprises 14 residues.